Listed here are 5 T cell receptor beta chains from one sample, sequenced in a study of cytomegalovirus exposure and HLA in healthy donors. Use of 60 Vbeta and 13 Jbeta primers characterized the PCR. Profiling relied on immunoSEQ multiplex PCR, and the TCRdb table lists in-frame clones only, not all of them. Among roughly 100,000 clones listed, roughly 78% were seen once. The sample was PBMCs. The receptors come from a woman aged 40 to 49 in good health and CMV-seronegative.

The rearrangement links TRBV11-2 to TRBJ2-3, with 7 positions matching TRBD1. The germline V gene has CDR1 SGHAT and CDR2 FQNNGV. The trim removed 5 bases at V and 6 bases at J, leaving 2 bases unmatched. This CDR3 is built from 12 residues. The CDR3 here is CASSPDRDTQYF. CDR3 nucleotides: TGTGCCAGCAGCCCGGACAGGGATACGCAGTATTTT.

This sequence joins TRBV28 and TRBJ1-2, with 8 nucleotides matching TRBD1. Germline CDR1 MDHEN, CDR2 SYDVKM. This CDR3 comprises 16 residues. V shed 6 bases, J shed 4 bases, and the junction held 13 bases outside the gene matches. Here the CDR3 reads CASSHQGAGEVYGYTF. The CDR3 bases are TGTGCCAGCAGCCATCAGGGGGCTGGGGAGGTCTATGGCTACACCTTC.

The chain couples TRBV9 to TRBJ2-1; 13 bases fit TRBD2. J gave up 7 bases and V 3 bases, and 13 bases lay outside the gene matches. The CDR3 contains 18 residues. Germline CDR1 is SGDLS and CDR2 is YYNGEE. The CDR3 DNA follows: TGTGCCAGCAGCGCTCAACCTCCGACTAGCGGGAGGACTAATGAGCAGTTCTTC. This translates into CASSAQPPTSGRTNEQFF.

This chain joins TRBV27 and TRBJ2-7, with 7 bases aligning to TRBD2. The V and J ends lost 5 bases and 4 bases, in that order; junction bases with no gene match: 17. Germline V gives CDR1 MNHEY, CDR2 SMNVEV (reference sequence). CDR3 size: 17 residues. The CDR3 spells CASSPHETHPGGYEQYF. CDR3 sequence (DNA): TGTGCCAGCAGTCCCCATGAAACACACCCGGGAGGATACGAGCAGTACTTC.

V is TRBV30 and J is TRBJ2-7; D possibly corresponds to TRBD1 (6 bases). V lost 3 bases to trimming and J lost 3 bases, with 9 bases between them. This CDR3 is 12 amino acids long. The V gene's germline CDR1 is GTSNPN and CDR2 SVGIG (reference sequence). The DNA for the CDR3 is TGTGCCTGGAGGAGGACAGTCTACGAGCAGTACTTC. Translating it yields CAWRRTVYEQYF.